This TCR beta chain is drawn from a study of cytomegalovirus exposure and HLA in healthy donors. Study outcomes and limitations: Across all donors, roughly uniform sequencing depth was an assumption of the presence/absence analyses. V- and J-gene trimming of TCR beta was linked (in a later analysis) to a missense DCLRE1C variant.

The CDR3 consists of 14 residues. Germline CDR1 is SGHRS and CDR2 is YFSETQ. With 1 base clipped from V and 2 bases from J, the junction kept 1 base outside the gene matches. This clone was seen just once. The antigen is unknown. The PCR used 60 Vbeta and 13 Jbeta primers. Assay: immunoSEQ multiplex PCR; the TCRdb copy retains only in-frame clones and omits some. Of approximately 61,000 clones listed, 75% to 85% are singletons. The rearrangement links TRBV5-1 to TRBJ2-7; 9 bases line up with TRBD1. The sample was PBMCs. This TCR derives from a man between 50 and 59 years old in good health and CMV-seropositive. The CDR3 DNA is TGCGCCAGCAGCTTGTACAGGGGGCCCTACGAGCAGTACTTC. Amino acid sequence: CASSLYRGPYEQYF.